Listed below are T cell receptor beta chains from one sample, sequenced in a study of blood T cell repertoires in COVID-19. Produced via immunoSEQ multiplex PCR; TCRdb's table is partial and in-frame only. The sample consists of about 160,000 clones, 70% to 85% of them appearing once. Source material: peripheral blood. The receptors originated from a woman of 80 years or more with acute or convalescent COVID-19. The CDR3 runs from the conserved cysteine through the conserved F or W. A D gene is named only where the DNA matches it firmly. Clone size is stated in some rows and not others, as once, few, many or a class when expanded.

j_call	clone_size	v_call	d_call	cdr3_length	cdr3_aa	cdr3_nt
TRBJ1-5	.	TRBV18	TRBD1	15	CASSPGRGDNQPQHF	TGTGCCAGCTCACCCGGCAGGGGGGACAATCAGCCCCAGCATTTT
TRBJ1-2	.	TRBV7-2	.	14	CASSLGAGFYGYTF	TGTGCCAGCAGCTTAGGGGCAGGTTTCTATGGCTACACCTTC
TRBJ2-7	.	TRBV4-1	TRBD1	14	CASSQGAGGYEQYF	TGCGCCAGCAGCCAAGGGGCAGGGGGTTACGAGCAGTACTTC
TRBJ2-7	.	TRBV5-4	TRBD2	17	CASSSGLAGGISHEQYF	TGTGCCAGCAGCTCGGGACTAGCGGGAGGAATATCGCACGAGCAGTACTTC
TRBJ2-7	.	TRBV7-2	TRBD2	15	CASSGRTSGSYEQYF	TGTGCCAGCAGCGGGCGGACTAGCGGGTCGTACGAGCAGTACTTC
TRBJ1-6	.	TRBV7-2	.	15	CASSDSSGARSPLHF	TGTGCCAGCAGCGATTCCTCAGGGGCAAGATCACCCCTCCACTTT
TRBJ2-7	.	TRBV18	.	13	CASSPGGFYEQYF	TGTGCCAGCTCACCCGGAGGTTTCTACGAGCAGTACTTC
TRBJ1-3	.	TRBV7-9	.	17	CASSFHGPWSSGNTIYF	TGTGCCAGCAGTTTTCACGGTCCCTGGAGCTCTGGAAACACCATATATTTT
TRBJ2-1	.	TRBV6-2/TRBV6-3	.	13	CASSSFRGDEQFF	TGTGCCAGCAGTTCTTTCAGGGGCGATGAGCAGTTCTTC
TRBJ1-1	few	TRBV4-1	.	15	CASSPRIQANTEAFF	TGCGCCAGCAGTCCAAGGATACAGGCTAACACTGAAGCTTTCTTT
TRBJ2-1	.	TRBV27	.	15	CASSYSPYSATEQFF	TGTGCCAGCAGTTACAGTCCCTACTCCGCTACTGAGCAGTTCTTC
TRBJ2-2	once	TRBV18	.	13	CATGAANTGELFF	TGTGCCACTGGGGCAGCGAACACCGGGGAGCTGTTTTTT